This TCR beta chain was recorded in a study of shared T cell receptors in the human thymus. Only in-frame clones appear in the TCRdb table, and some are missing; sequencing was by immunoSEQ multiplex PCR. This table holds about 660,000 clones, more than 75% found once. The CDR3 sequence is 16 residues long. Germline assignment: CDR1 MNHEY and CDR2 SVGAGI. V lost 0 bases to trimming and J lost 2 bases, with 14 bases between them. These data were also filed under a second study, of human thymus T cells. That paper adds: Thymus pieces cut out during corrective heart surgery were the tissue that was used.

V usage is TRBV6-5 and J usage is TRBJ2-7, with D possibly TRBD1 on 6 matching bases. The sample consisted of thymocytes. This receptor was identified in a boy under three years old with a congenital heart defect. The CDR3 DNA sequence: TGTGCCAGCAGTTACTCGGGGGCCAATCCCACCTACGAGCAGTACTTC. This encodes CASSYSGANPTYEQYF.